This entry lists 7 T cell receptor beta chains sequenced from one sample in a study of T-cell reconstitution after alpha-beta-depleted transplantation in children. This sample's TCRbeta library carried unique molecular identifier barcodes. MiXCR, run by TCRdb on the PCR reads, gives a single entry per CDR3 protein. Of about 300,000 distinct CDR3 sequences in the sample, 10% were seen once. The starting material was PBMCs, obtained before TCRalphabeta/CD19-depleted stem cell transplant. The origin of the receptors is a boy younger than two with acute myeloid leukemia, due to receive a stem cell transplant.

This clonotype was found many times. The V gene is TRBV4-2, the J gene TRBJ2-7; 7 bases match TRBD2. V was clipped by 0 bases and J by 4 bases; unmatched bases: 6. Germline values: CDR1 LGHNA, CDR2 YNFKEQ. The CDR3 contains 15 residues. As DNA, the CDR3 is TGTGCCAGCAGCCAAGAGGTGACGGGGGGATACGAGCAGTACTTC. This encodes CASSQEVTGGYEQYF.

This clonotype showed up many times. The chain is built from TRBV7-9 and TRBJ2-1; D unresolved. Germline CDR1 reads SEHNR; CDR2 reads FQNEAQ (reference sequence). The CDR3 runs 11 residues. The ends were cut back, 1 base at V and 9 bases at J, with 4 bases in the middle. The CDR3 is CASSLVPEQFF. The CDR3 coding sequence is TGTGCCAGCAGCTTAGTTCCTGAGCAGTTCTTC. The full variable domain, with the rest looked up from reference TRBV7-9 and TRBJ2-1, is DTGVSQNPRHKITKRGQNVTFRCDPISEHNRLYWYRQTLGQGPEFLTYFQNEAQLEKSRLLSDRFSAERPKGSFSTLEIQRTEQGDSAMYLCASSLVPEQFFGPGTRLTVL.

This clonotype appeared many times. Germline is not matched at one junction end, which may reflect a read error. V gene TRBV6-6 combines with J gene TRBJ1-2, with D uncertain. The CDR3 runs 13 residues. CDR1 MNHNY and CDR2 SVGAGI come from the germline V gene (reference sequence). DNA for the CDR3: TGTGCCAGCAGTTACGGAGGAGGGATCGGCTATACCTTC. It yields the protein CASSYGGGIGYTF.

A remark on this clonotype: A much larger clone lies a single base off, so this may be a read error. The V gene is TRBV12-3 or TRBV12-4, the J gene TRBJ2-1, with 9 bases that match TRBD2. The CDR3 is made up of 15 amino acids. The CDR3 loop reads CASSSTSGAYNGQFF. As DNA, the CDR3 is TGTGCCAGCAGCTCGACTAGCGGAGCCTACAATGGGCAGTTCTTC.

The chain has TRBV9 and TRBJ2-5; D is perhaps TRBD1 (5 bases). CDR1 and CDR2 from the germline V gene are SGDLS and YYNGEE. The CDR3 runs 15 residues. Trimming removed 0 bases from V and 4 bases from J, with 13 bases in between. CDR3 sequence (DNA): TGTGCCAGCAGCGTAGCCCCCAGGGATGGAGAGACCCAGTACTTC. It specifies CASSVAPRDGETQYF. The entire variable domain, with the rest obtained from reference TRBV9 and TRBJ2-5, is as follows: DSGVTQTPKHLITATGQRVTLRCSPRSGDLSVYWYQQSLDQGLQFLIQYYNGEERAKGNILERFSAQQFPDLHSELNLSSLELGDSALYFCASSVAPRDGETQYFGPGTRLLVL.

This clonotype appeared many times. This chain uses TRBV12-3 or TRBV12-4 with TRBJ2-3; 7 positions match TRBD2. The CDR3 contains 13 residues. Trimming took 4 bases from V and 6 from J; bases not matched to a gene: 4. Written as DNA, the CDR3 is TGTGCCAGCAGTTCACTAGCGTGGGATACGCAGTATTTT. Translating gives CASSSLAWDTQYF.

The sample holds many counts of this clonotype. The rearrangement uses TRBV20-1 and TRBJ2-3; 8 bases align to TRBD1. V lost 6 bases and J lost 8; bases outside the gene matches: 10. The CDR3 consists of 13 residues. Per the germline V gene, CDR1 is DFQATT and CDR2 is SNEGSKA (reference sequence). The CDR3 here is CSADRGESGTQYF. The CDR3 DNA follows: TGCAGTGCCGACAGGGGCGAGAGCGGTACGCAGTATTTT.